This T cell receptor (beta chain) comes out of a study of blood T cell repertoires in COVID-19. Across the whole study: The origin of the acute and convalescent COVID-19 samples was the United States, Italy and Spain. T cells, B-cell-depleted T cells, or PBMCs supplied cDNA or gDNA.

In the original workflow: Scientists estimated how many nucleated cells there were by amplifying reference gene primers. The method was immunoSEQ multiplex PCR; TCRdb's version includes in-frame clones alone and lacks a portion of them. V, J and clone size are taken as reported in that table, and D and trimming were inferred from the DNA itself. The sample has roughly 250,000 clones; approximately 85% are singletons. The CDR3 covers 17 residues. Trimming cost V 6 bases and J 4 bases; bases outside gene matches: 14. Germline CDR1 is LNHDA and CDR2 is SQIVND (reference sequence). The receptor comes from a woman aged 60-75 years with active or convalescent COVID-19. Material for sequencing was peripheral blood. This rearrangement joins TRBV19 to TRBJ1-2; 10 bases are a match to TRBD1. The CDR3 region is CASSPPGQGSRGYGYTF. The CDR3 bases are TGTGCCAGTAGCCCACCGGGACAGGGGAGTCGTGGCTATGGCTACACCTTC.